This TCR beta chain emerged from a study of T cell repertoires in cytomegalovirus infection (dated by TCRdb to the late 2010s). With regard to the full study: Donor HLA type was relevant to the analysis, because carriage of CMV infection together with the matching HLA type was indicated by public TCR beta signatures. Study-wide findings and limitations: The ex vivo response was dominated by HLA-C-restricted CMV-specific TCR beta clonotypes, which also provided the single most frequent clonotype in two of eight donors. Carriers of CMV infection plus the relevant HLA type were discriminated by the cumulative frequency of public TCR beta family members in the study cohort and in an independent roughly 320-donor cohort.

The listed sequencing device is Illumina HiSeq 1500. TCRdb trimmed the raw reads at Q25, called clones with MiXCR and kept productive beta chains. Merged by CDR3 protein, the rows form single entries marked with the most common genes and DNA. Present in this sample are approximately 500,000 distinct CDR3 sequences, 15% to 20% of which were seen just once. More than 20% of the sample goes to the ten largest clones. The germline V gene yields SGHAT for CDR1 and FQNNGV for CDR2. The CDR3, cysteine through phenylalanine, is 14 amino acids long. Here the CDR3 DNA is all that survives: 42 bases in frame from base 1. A note on this clonotype: Its specific antigen is unknown. At one of its ends the junction is not consistent with the germline gene, which may arise from a read error.

Sequencing was performed on CD8+ T cells from PBMCs. The chain is made from TRBV11-2 and TRBJ2-5; the D gene is unclear. This sequence was found in a human donor in good health (CMV status not recorded). Some clones in this sample may be carry-over from other donors' samples. The sequenced DNA is TGTGCAAGCAGCTTAGAACATGGAACGGAGACCCAGTACTTC. Translation gives CASSLEHGTETQYF.